This TCR beta chain stems from a study of vaccination effects on CD4 cells after COVID-19. Ahead of sequencing, the ViraFEST assay grew antigen-specific CD4+ T cells using viral peptide pools. Subsequent to a culture period of about ten days, CD4+ T cells were isolated. Vaccination of participants consisted of two doses of either the BNT162b2 or mRNA-1273 vaccine. The healthy vaccine recipients, who had no prior SARS-CoV-2 infection, showed negative nucleocapsid antibodies. Clones were read by immunoSEQ multiplex PCR, and TCRdb kept only the in-frame ones, dropping some. The sample has about 26,000 clones, about three quarters seen once. This clone was found a few times. Its target is unknown. The sample in question was CD4+ T cells from PBMCs cultured with SARS-CoV-2 spike peptides, obtained after COVID-19 vaccination. This clonotype originated in a human donor who received a COVID-19 vaccine. Some clones in this sample may be carry-over from other donors' samples.

The CDR3 spells CASRWGQGRGTDTQYF. The CDR3 DNA reads TGTGCCAGCAGGTGGGGACAGGGGCGGGGGACAGATACGCAGTATTTT. V and J are TRBV2 and TRBJ2-3; 10 bases match TRBD1. Germline trimming cut 6 bases from V and 3 bases from J; bases unmatched to any gene: 9. The germline gives CDR1 SNHLY, CDR2 FYNNEI. The CDR3 covers 16 residues.